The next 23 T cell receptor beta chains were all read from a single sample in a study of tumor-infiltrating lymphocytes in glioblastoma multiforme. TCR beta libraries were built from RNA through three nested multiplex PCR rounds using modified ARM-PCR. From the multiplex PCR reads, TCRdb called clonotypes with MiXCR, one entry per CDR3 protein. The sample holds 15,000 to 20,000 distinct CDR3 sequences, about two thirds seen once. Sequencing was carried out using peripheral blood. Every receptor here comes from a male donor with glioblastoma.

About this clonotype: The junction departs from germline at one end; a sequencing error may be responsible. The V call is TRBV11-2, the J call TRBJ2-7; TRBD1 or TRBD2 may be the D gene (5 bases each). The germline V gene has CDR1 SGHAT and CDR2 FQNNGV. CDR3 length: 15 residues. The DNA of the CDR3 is TGTGCCAGCACCCCCGCTGGGGCCTTAGTGGGGGAGCATTACTTC. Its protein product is CASTPAGALVGEHYF.

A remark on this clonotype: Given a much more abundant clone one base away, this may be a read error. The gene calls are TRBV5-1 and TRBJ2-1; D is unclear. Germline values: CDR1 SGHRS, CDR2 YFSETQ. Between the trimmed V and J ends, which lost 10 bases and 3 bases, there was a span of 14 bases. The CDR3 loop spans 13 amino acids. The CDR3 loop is CAGGPTDYNEQFF. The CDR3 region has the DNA TGCGCCGGCGGCCCTACAGACTACAATGAGCAGTTCTTC.

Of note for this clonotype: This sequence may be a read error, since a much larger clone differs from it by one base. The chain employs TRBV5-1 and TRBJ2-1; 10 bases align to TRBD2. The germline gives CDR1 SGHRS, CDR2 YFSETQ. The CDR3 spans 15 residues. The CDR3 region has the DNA TGCGCCAGCAGCTTGAAGCTAGCGGGAGACAATGAGCAGCTCTTC. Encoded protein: CASSLKLAGDNEQLF. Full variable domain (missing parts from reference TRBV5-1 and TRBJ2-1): KAGVTQTPRYLIKTRGQQVTLSCSPISGHRSVSWYQQTPGQGLQFLFEYFSETQRNKGNFPGRFSGRQFSNSRSEMNVSTLELGDSALYLCASSLKLAGDNEQLFGPGTRLTVL.

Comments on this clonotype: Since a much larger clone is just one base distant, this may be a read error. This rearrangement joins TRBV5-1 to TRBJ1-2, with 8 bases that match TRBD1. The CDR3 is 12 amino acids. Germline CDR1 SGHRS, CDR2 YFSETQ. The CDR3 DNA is TGCGCCAGCAGACAGGGGGACTATGGCTACGCCTTC. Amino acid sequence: CASRQGDYGYAF.

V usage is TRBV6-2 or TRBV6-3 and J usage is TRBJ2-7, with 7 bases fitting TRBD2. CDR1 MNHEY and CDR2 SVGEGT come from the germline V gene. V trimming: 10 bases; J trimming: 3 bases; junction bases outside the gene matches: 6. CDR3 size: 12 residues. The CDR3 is CATETSYYEQYF. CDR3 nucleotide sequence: TGTGCCACCGAGACTAGCTACTACGAGCAGTACTTC.

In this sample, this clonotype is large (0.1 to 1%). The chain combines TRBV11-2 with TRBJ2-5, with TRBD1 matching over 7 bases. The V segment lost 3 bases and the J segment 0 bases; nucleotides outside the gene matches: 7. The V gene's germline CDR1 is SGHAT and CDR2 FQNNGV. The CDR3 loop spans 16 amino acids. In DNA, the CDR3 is TGTGCCAGCAGCTTTGACCAGGGACAGTACCAAGAGACCCAGTACTTC. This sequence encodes CASSFDQGQYQETQYF.

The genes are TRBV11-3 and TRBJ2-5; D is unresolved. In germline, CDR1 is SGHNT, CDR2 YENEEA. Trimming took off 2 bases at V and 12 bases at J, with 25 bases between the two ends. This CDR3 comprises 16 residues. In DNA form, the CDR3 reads TGTGCCAGCAGCTTATCCGGTCAGGTGGACCAAGATACCGAGTACTTC. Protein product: CASSLSGQVDQDTEYF.

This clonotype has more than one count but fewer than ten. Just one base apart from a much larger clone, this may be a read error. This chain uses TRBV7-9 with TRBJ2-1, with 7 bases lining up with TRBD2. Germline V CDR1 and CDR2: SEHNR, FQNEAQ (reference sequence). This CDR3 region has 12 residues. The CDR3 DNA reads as TGTGCCAGCAGCGCCATTACTAGCGAGCAGTCCTTC. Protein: CASSAITSEQSF.

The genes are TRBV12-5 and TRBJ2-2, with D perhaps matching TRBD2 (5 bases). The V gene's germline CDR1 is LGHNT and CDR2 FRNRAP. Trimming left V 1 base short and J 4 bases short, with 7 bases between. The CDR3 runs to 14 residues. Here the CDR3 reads CASGLGTLTGELFF. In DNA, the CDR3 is TGTGCTAGTGGTTTGGGGACTCTCACCGGGGAGCTGTTTTTT. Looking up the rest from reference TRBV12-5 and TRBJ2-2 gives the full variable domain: DARVTQTPRHKVTEMGQEVTMRCQPILGHNTVFWYRQTMMQGLELLAYFRNRAPLDDSGMPKDRFSAEMPDATLATLKIQPSEPRDSAVYFCASGLGTLTGELFFGEGSRLTVL.

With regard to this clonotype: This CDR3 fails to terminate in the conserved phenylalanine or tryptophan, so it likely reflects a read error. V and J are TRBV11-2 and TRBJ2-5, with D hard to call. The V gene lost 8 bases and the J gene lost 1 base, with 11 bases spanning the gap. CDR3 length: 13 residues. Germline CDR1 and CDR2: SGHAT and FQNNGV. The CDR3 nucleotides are TGTGCCAGCCTCTTAGATATCCAAGAGACCCAGTACCTC. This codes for CASLLDIQETQYL.

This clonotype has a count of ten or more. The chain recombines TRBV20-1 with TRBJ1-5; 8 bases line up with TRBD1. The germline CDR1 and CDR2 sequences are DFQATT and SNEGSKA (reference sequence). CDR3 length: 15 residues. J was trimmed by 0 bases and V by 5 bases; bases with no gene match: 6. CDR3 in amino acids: CSARGDRYSNQPQHF. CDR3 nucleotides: TGCAGTGCTCGAGGGGACAGGTATAGCAATCAGCCCCAGCATTTT.

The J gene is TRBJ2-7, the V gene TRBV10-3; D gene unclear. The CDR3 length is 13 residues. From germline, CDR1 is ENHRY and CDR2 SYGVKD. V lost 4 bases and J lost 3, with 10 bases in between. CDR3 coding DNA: TGTGCCATCAGTGCAGGCGGAAACTACGAGCAGTACTTC. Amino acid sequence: CAISAGGNYEQYF.

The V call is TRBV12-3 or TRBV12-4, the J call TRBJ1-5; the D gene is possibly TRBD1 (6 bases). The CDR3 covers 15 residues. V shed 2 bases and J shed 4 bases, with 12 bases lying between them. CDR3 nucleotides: TGTGCCAGCAGTTTAATTCGGGACATAAATCAGCCCCAGCATTTT. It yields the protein CASSLIRDINQPQHF.

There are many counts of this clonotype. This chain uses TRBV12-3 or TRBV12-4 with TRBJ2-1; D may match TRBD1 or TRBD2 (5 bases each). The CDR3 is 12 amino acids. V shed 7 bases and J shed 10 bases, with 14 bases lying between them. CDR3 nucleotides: TGTGCCAGCACCCTGGGACCCGGGGAGCAGTTCTTC. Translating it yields CASTLGPGEQFF.

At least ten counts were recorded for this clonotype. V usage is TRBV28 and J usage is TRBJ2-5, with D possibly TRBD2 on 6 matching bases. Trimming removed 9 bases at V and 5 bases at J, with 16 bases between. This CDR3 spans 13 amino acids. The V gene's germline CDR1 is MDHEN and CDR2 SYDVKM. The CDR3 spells CASGRGSRETQYF. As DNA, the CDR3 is TGTGCCAGTGGACGGGGGAGTCGGGAGACCCAGTACTTC.

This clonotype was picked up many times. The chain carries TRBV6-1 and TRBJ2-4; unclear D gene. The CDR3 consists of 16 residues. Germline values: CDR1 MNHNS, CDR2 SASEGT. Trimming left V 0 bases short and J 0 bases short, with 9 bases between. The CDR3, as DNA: TGTGCCAGCAGTGAAGCGCTGGGGATAGCCAAAAACATTCAGTACTTC. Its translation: CASSEALGIAKNIQYF.

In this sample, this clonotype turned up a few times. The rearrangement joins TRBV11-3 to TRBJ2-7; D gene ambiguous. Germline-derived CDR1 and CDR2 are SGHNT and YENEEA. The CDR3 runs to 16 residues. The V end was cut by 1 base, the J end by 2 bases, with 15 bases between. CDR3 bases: TGTGCCAGCAGCTTAGTAGTTGGCGCTCGGACCTACGAGCAGTACTTC. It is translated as CASSLVVGARTYEQYF.

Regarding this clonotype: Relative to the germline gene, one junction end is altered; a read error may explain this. The CDR3 region has the DNA TGCAGTGCTAGGGACCGACTAGCGGGAGGGCAAGAGGCCCAGTACTTC. It yields the protein CSARDRLAGGQEAQYF. The chain carries TRBV20-1 and TRBJ2-5; 14 bases agree with TRBD2. The CDR3 length is 16 residues. CDR1 and CDR2 from the germline V gene are DFQATT and SNEGSKA (reference sequence).

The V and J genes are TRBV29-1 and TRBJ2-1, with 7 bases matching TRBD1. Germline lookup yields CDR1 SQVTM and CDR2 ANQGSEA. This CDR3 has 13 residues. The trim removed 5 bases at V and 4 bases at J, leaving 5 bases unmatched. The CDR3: CSVSPGQYNEQFF. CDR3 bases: TGCAGCGTTAGCCCGGGACAGTACAATGAGCAGTTCTTC.

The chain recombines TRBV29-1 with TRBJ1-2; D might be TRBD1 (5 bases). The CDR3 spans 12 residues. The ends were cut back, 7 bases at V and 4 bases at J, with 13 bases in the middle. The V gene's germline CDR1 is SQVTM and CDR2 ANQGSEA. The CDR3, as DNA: TGCAGCGCTGTGTTTGGGGCCTATGGCTACACCTTC. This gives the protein CSAVFGAYGYTF. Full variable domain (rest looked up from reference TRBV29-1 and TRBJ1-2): SAVISQKPSRDICQRGTSLTIQCQVDSQVTMMFWYRQQPGQSLTLIATANQGSEATYESGFVIDKFPISRPNLTFSTLTVSNMSPEDSSIYLCSAVFGAYGYTFGSGTRLTVV.

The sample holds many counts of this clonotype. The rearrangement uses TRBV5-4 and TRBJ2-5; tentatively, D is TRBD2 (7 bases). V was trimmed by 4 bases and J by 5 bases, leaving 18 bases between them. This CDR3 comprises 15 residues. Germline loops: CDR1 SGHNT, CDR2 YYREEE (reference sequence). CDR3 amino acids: CASSPNKGGGETQYF. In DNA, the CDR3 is TGTGCCAGCAGCCCGAACAAAGGGGGAGGGGAGACCCAGTACTTC.

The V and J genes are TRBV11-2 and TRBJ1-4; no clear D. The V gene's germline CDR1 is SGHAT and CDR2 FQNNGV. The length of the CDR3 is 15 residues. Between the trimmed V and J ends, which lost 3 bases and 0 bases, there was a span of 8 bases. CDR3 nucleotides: TGTGCCAGCAGCTTCTCCGCTGCAACTAATGAAAAACTGTTTTTT. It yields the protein CASSFSAATNEKLFF.

CDR3 bases: TGCAGCGTTGTAAAAGGACTGGGGGTAGAGACCCAGTACTTC. This translates into CSVVKGLGVETQYF. The chain links TRBV29-1 to TRBJ2-5; D assignment may be TRBD1 or TRBD2 (5 bases each). CDR1 and CDR2 from the germline V gene are SQVTM and ANQGSEA. This CDR3 has 14 amino acids. V was pared by 4 bases and J by 4 bases, with 16 bases between.